This TCR beta chain was recorded in a study of cytomegalovirus exposure and HLA in healthy donors. Study conclusions and caveats: Accounts indicate the classifier identified cytomegalovirus status with strong specificity and sensitivity. Later genetic work tied a missense DCLRE1C variant to beta-chain V and J trimming.

All donors participated as healthy donors of bone marrow. CDR1 and CDR2 (germline): KGHSH, LQKENI. This CDR3 has 15 amino acids. V gave up 2 bases and J gave up 2 bases, with 12 bases separating them. Concerning this clone itself: The antigen remains unidentified.

Researchers ran the PCR with 60 Vbeta and 13 Jbeta primers. Clones were read by immunoSEQ multiplex PCR, and TCRdb kept only the in-frame ones, dropping some. The sample has 120,000 to 150,000 clones, roughly three quarters seen once. The chain couples TRBV18 to TRBJ1-1; unclear D gene. Sequencing was performed on PBMCs. The sequence was collected from a woman in her thirties or forties in good health and CMV-seronegative. For the CDR3, the DNA is TGTGCCAGCTCACCAATACCCGGGTCAAACACTGAAGCTTTCTTT. This sequence encodes CASSPIPGSNTEAFF.